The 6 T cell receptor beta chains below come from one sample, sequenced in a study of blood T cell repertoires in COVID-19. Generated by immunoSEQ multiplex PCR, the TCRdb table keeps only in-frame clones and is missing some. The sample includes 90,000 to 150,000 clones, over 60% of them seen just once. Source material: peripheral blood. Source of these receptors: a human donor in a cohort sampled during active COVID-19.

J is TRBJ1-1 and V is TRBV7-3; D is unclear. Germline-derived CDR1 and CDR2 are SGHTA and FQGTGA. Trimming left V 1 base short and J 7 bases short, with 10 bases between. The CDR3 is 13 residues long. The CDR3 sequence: CASSLIARGEAFF. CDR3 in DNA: TGTGCCAGCAGCTTAATAGCCCGGGGTGAAGCTTTCTTT.

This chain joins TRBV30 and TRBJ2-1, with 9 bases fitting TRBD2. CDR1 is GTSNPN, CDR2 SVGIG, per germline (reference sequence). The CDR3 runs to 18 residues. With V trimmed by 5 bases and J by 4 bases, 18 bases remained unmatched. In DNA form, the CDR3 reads TGTGCCTGGGAAGGAGGCCTAGCGGGGAGTAACAGGTACAATGAGCAGTTCTTC. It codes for CAWEGGLAGSNRYNEQFF.

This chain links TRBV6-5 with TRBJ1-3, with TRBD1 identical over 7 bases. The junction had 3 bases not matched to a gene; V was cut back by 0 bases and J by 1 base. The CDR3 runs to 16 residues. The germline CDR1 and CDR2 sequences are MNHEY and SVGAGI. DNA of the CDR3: TGTGCCAGCAGTTACTCGACAGGGTTTTCTGGAAACACCATATATTTT. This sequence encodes CASSYSTGFSGNTIYF.

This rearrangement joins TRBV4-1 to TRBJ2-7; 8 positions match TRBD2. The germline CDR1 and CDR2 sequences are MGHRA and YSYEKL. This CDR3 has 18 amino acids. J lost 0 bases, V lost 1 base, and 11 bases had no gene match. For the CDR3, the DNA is TGCGCCAGCAGCCAAGGGTACAGCGGGGGTTTCAGCTCCTACGAGCAGTACTTC. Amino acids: CASSQGYSGGFSSYEQYF.

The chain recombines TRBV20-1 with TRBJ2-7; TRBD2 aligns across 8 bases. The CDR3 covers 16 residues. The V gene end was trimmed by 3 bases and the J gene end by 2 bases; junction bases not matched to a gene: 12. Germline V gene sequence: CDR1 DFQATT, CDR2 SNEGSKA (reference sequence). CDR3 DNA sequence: TGCAGTGCTAGTTCAGGGGCGGGAGGTTCAGCCTACGAGCAGTACTTC. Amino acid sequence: CSASSGAGGSAYEQYF.

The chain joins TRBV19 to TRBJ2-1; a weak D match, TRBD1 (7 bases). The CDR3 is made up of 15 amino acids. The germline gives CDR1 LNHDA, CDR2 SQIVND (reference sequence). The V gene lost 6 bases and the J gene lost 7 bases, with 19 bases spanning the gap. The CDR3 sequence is CASSSGQGGGNEQFF. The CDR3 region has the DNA TGTGCCAGTAGCTCCGGGCAGGGGGGAGGAAATGAGCAGTTCTTC.